This T cell receptor beta chain derives from a study of cytomegalovirus exposure and HLA in healthy donors. The CDR3 length is 14 residues. Between the trimmed V and J ends, which lost 1 base and 2 bases, there was a span of 12 bases. The germline V gene has CDR1 GTSNPN and CDR2 SVGIG (reference sequence). Both 60 Vbeta primers and 13 Jbeta primers went into the PCR. Generated by immunoSEQ multiplex PCR, the TCRdb table keeps only in-frame clones and is missing some. The data hold about 180,000 clones, with around 80% observed a single time. The clonotype comes from a woman between 35 and 50 years old in good health and CMV-seronegative. Sample: PBMCs. The chain couples TRBV30 to TRBJ2-7; possibly TRBD1 for D (6 bases). CDR3 sequence reads: CAWSEQGGTYEQYF. The CDR3 bases are TGTGCCTGGAGTGAACAGGGCGGAACCTACGAGCAGTACTTC.